Presented here are 13 T cell receptor beta chains from one specimen sequenced in a study of blood T cell repertoires in COVID-19. Data came from immunoSEQ multiplex PCR; TCRdb stores just in-frame clones and leaves some out. The profile shows about 280,000 clones, 88% of them singletons. Sequencing was carried out using PBMCs or T cells enriched from blood (not recorded which). The receptor set was obtained from a woman in her sixties in a cohort exposed to, infected with or recovered from COVID-19 (not recorded which).

This clone has only a few counts. The chain joins TRBV30 to TRBJ2-7, with D tentatively TRBD2 (6 bases). V lost 3 bases, J lost 6 bases, and 12 bases lay in between. This CDR3 is 12 amino acids long. Per the germline V gene, CDR1 is GTSNPN and CDR2 is SVGIG (reference sequence). The chain's CDR3 is CAWSPRDFEQYF. CDR3 sequence (DNA): TGTGCCTGGAGCCCACGGGACTTCGAGCAGTACTTC.

The V call is TRBV29-1, the J call TRBJ2-3; 12 nucleotides agree with TRBD2. The CDR3 is made up of 17 amino acids. Looked up from germline, CDR1 is SQVTM and CDR2 is ANQGSEA. V lost 5 bases, J lost 3 bases, and 12 bases stayed unmatched. CDR3 loop: CSVHRTSGNLRTDTQYF. In DNA form, the CDR3 reads TGCAGCGTTCATAGGACTAGCGGGAATTTACGGACAGATACGCAGTATTTT.

The chain recombines TRBV7-9 with TRBJ1-4; TRBD1 matches 8 bases. The V and J ends lost 2 bases and 8 bases, in that order; junction bases with no gene match: 4. This CDR3 has 14 residues. Germline V lookup: CDR1 SEHNR, CDR2 FQNEAQ (reference sequence). The CDR3 protein is CASSLQGAGEKLFF. The CDR3 DNA reads as TGTGCCAGCAGCTTACAGGGGGCGGGGGAAAAACTGTTTTTT.

The rearrangement links TRBV7-9 to TRBJ2-5; 11 nucleotides match TRBD2. This CDR3 is 16 amino acids long. Germline values: CDR1 SEHNR, CDR2 FQNEAQ (reference sequence). The junction had 6 bases not matched to a gene; V was cut back by 2 bases and J by 4 bases. The CDR3 region has the DNA TGTGCCAGCAGCTTACGGGGGCTAGCGGGAGGAGAGACCCAGTACTTC. Translated: CASSLRGLAGGETQYF.

V is TRBV12-3 or TRBV12-4 and J is TRBJ2-2; D not resolved. This CDR3 comprises 13 residues. Trimming removed 1 base at V and 6 bases at J, with 6 bases between. Here the CDR3 reads CASSLVAAGELFF. CDR3 in DNA: TGTGCCAGCAGTTTAGTAGCCGCCGGGGAGCTGTTTTTT.

The CDR3 DNA follows: TGTGCCAGCCGCCCCAGGGACTGGAGAGGAAACACCATATATTTT. It is translated as CASRPRDWRGNTIYF. The chain uses TRBV28 and TRBJ1-3, with D perhaps matching TRBD1 (5 bases). V lost 8 bases and J 4 bases, leaving 18 bases between the germline ends. This CDR3 spans 15 amino acids. CDR1 and CDR2 from the germline V gene are MDHEN and SYDVKM. The full variable domain, rest sourced from reference TRBV28 and TRBJ1-3, is DVKVTQSSRYLVKRTGEKVFLECVQDMDHENMFWYRQDPGLGLRLIYFSYDVKMKEKGDIPEGYSVSREKKERFSLILESASTNQTSMYLCASRPRDWRGNTIYFGEGSWLTVV.

The V gene is TRBV6-5, the J gene TRBJ1-1; D might be TRBD1 (6 bases). CDR3 size: 14 residues. The V and J ends lost 2 bases and 5 bases respectively, with 12 bases between them. Looked up from germline, CDR1 is MNHEY and CDR2 is SVGAGI. Here the CDR3 reads CASSYDRIRTEAFF. In nucleotides, the CDR3 is TGTGCCAGCAGTTACGACAGGATAAGGACTGAAGCTTTCTTT.

This sequence joins TRBV28 and TRBJ2-1; the match to TRBD1 covers 10 bases. The CDR3 covers 15 residues. Germline V gene sequence: CDR1 MDHEN, CDR2 SYDVKM. The V gene end was trimmed by 6 bases and the J gene end by 7 bases; junction bases not matched to a gene: 9. DNA for the CDR3: TGTGCCAGCAGGATAACCGGGACAGGGGTTAATGAGCAGTTCTTC. Its translation: CASRITGTGVNEQFF.

V gene TRBV27 combines with J gene TRBJ1-3, with D hard to call. The CDR3 sequence is 15 residues long. Trimming shortened V by 5 bases and J by 0 bases, and 11 bases separated the two germline ends. Germline-derived CDR1 and CDR2 are MNHEY and SMNVEV (reference sequence). The CDR3 is CASSPSLSSGNTIYF. The CDR3 DNA is TGTGCCAGCAGTCCATCGTTGAGCTCTGGAAACACCATATATTTT.

The chain is built from TRBV19 and TRBJ2-6, with a weak D call TRBD2 (6 bases). The germline V gene has CDR1 LNHDA and CDR2 SQIVND (reference sequence). This CDR3 comprises 16 residues. V was pared by 0 bases and J by 4 bases, with 10 bases between. The CDR3: CASSIEWRAGANVLTF. CDR3 coding DNA: TGTGCCAGTAGTATAGAATGGAGGGCCGGGGCCAACGTCCTGACTTTC.

CDR3 nucleotides: TGTGCCAGCAGCTTAACAGGGACTAGCGGGAATGTACCAGATACGCAGTATTTT. Amino acids: CASSLTGTSGNVPDTQYF. The rearrangement uses TRBV7-3 and TRBJ2-3; 13 positions match TRBD2. In germline, CDR1 is SGHTA, CDR2 FQGTGA. V lost 0 bases, J lost 4 bases, and 7 bases stayed unmatched. This CDR3 is built from 18 residues.

The table lists this clone with a few counts. J is TRBJ2-7 and V is TRBV28; 8 bases are a match to TRBD1. V shed 4 bases, J shed 4 bases, and the junction held 6 bases outside the gene matches. The CDR3 totals 14 residues. Germline V gives CDR1 MDHEN, CDR2 SYDVKM. The CDR3 DNA reads as TGTGCCAGCAGTTCGATGACAGGGGAGTACGAGCAGTACTTC. Protein sequence: CASSSMTGEYEQYF.

The V call is TRBV9, the J call TRBJ2-1, with 7 positions matching TRBD1. CDR3 size: 12 residues. Germline V gene data show CDR1 as SGDLS and CDR2 as YYNGEE. Unmatched junction bases numbered 4, after V lost 3 bases and J lost 10 bases. The CDR3 DNA reads as TGTGCCAGCAGCGCGACAGGGCAAGAGCAGTTCTTC. It specifies CASSATGQEQFF.